The present T cell receptor beta chain was sequenced within a study of T cell repertoires in cytomegalovirus infection. As for the study in general: It was recently identified HLA-C-restricted and well-studied HLA-B-restricted CMV epitopes that the study used. Based on public TCR beta signatures, there were indications of CMV infection and of a matching HLA type.

The CDR3 is 16 amino acids. Trimming took 5 bases from V and 2 from J, leaving 19 bases between them. Germline loops: CDR1 MNHEY, CDR2 SMNVEV (reference sequence). Study-level findings and limits: HLA-C-restricted CMV-specific TCR beta clonotypes prevailed in the ex vivo response.

Using its own MiXCR run on the reads, TCRdb lists one record per CDR3 protein. The table includes hundreds of thousands of distinct CDR3 sequences, about a third detected once. This clonotype was found once. Its antigen is unknown. This chain uses TRBV27 with TRBJ2-7; maybe TRBD1 (6 bases). The sequence came from a human donor in good health (CMV status not recorded). Some clones in this sample may be carry-over from other donors' samples. The starting material was cultured CD8+ T cells from PBMCs, obtained from culture after CMV antigen stimulation. The CDR3 bases are TGTGCCAGCAGTCCTTCGTTAGGGGGAACCACCTACGAGCAGTACTTC. It codes for CASSPSLGGTTYEQYF.